This entry lists 17 T cell receptor beta chains sequenced from one sample in a study of blood T cell repertoires in COVID-19. Clones were read by immunoSEQ multiplex PCR, and TCRdb kept only the in-frame ones, dropping some. The table has tens of thousands of clones, roughly 82% seen once. The sample taken for sequencing was peripheral blood. These receptors originate from a human donor in a cohort sampled during active COVID-19.

This rearrangement joins TRBV30 to TRBJ1-1; 9 bases map to TRBD1. V lost 4 bases, J lost 4 bases, and 7 bases stayed unmatched. Germline CDR1 reads GTSNPN; CDR2 reads SVGIG (reference sequence). The CDR3 is made up of 14 amino acids. CDR3 nucleotide sequence: TGTGCCTGGACCACGGGACAGGGCCCCACTGAAGCTTTCTTT. This codes for CAWTTGQGPTEAFF.

The chain recombines TRBV7-9 with TRBJ2-7; D gene uncertain. The germline V gene has CDR1 SEHNR and CDR2 FQNEAQ (reference sequence). The CDR3 is 12 amino acids. V lost 4 bases, J lost 2 bases, and 6 bases lay in between. This CDR3 is CASSSLPYEQYF. In nucleotides, the CDR3 is TGTGCCAGCAGCTCCCTACCCTACGAGCAGTACTTC.

The CDR3 coding sequence is TGTGCCAGCAGCCAGGCCCGCGGGGTACTGTTTTTT. Protein: CASSQARGVLFF. The rearrangement links TRBV3-1 (or the pseudogene TRBV3-2) to TRBJ1-4; no clear D gene. The CDR3 loop spans 12 amino acids. The V gene's germline CDR1 is LGHDT and CDR2 YNNKEL (reference sequence). Trimming removed 3 bases at V and 13 bases at J, with 12 bases between.

This sequence joins TRBV19 and TRBJ2-3, with 7 bases matching TRBD1. The CDR3 has 15 amino acids. CDR1 is LNHDA, CDR2 SQIVND, per germline (reference sequence). The V gene end was trimmed by 3 bases and the J gene end by 4 bases; junction bases not matched to a gene: 7. The CDR3 region is CASSMIRQGADTQYF. The CDR3 DNA reads as TGTGCCAGTAGTATGATCAGACAGGGTGCAGATACGCAGTATTTT.

This clone was observed a handful of times. V is TRBV6-4 and J is TRBJ1-5; D is possibly TRBD1 (6 bases). CDR1 and CDR2 from the germline V gene are MRHNA and SNTAGT. The CDR3 has 15 amino acids. Trimming removed 5 bases at V and 3 bases at J, with 14 bases between. The CDR3 nucleotides are TGTGCCAGCAGTCCAAGGGGGGGTGACAATCAGCCCCAGCATTTT. Its protein product is CASSPRGGDNQPQHF.

The V call is TRBV5-6, the J call TRBJ2-6; D is perhaps TRBD2 (6 bases). The CDR3 is 16 residues long. Trimming removed 5 bases at V and 0 bases at J, with 12 bases between. The germline V gene encodes CDR1 SGHDT and CDR2 YYEEEE. The DNA for the CDR3 is TGTGCCAGCAGAAAGGGACTGCTCTCTGGGGCCAACGTCCTGACTTTC. It yields the protein CASRKGLLSGANVLTF.

This clone was picked up one time. Here the CDR3 DNA reads TGTGCCAGCTGGGGAGGTCATTGGAATTCACCCCTCCACTTT. It specifies CASWGGHWNSPLHF. The V and J genes are TRBV6-5 and TRBJ1-6; no firm D call. The V gene lost 8 bases and the J gene lost 7 bases, with 15 bases spanning the gap. The CDR3 runs 14 residues. Germline V gene data show CDR1 as MNHEY and CDR2 as SVGAGI.

This clone is medium-sized (0.01 to 0.1%) in the sample. The chain recombines TRBV5-6 with TRBJ1-1; possible D gene TRBD1, 5 bases. The CDR3 extends over 11 amino acids. The ends were cut back, 4 bases at V and 7 bases at J, with 8 bases in the middle. Per germline, CDR1 SGHDT and CDR2 YYEEEE. CDR3 sequence: CASSDRIEAFF. The CDR3 DNA sequence: TGTGCCAGCAGCGACAGAATTGAAGCTTTCTTT.

The rearrangement uses TRBV13 and TRBJ2-7; 12 nucleotides agree with TRBD1. Trimming took 5 bases from V and 6 from J; bases not matched to a gene: 8. This CDR3 is built from 15 residues. Germline V CDR1 and CDR2: PRHDT, FYEKMQ (reference sequence). The CDR3 reads CASSDGTGGAGEQYF. CDR3 bases: TGTGCCAGCAGCGATGGGACAGGGGGCGCGGGCGAGCAGTACTTC.

The gene calls are TRBV6-5 and TRBJ2-7; the match to TRBD1 covers 7 bases. In germline, CDR1 is MNHEY, CDR2 SVGAGI. The V and J ends lost 2 bases and 5 bases, in that order; junction bases with no gene match: 6. The CDR3 consists of 14 residues. This CDR3 reads CASSYADRAHEQYF. In nucleotides, the CDR3 is TGTGCCAGCAGTTACGCCGACAGGGCCCACGAGCAGTACTTC.

V gene TRBV5-4 combines with J gene TRBJ1-4; TRBD1 might be the D (5 bases). The CDR3 consists of 14 residues. Germline V gene sequence: CDR1 SGHNT, CDR2 YYREEE (reference sequence). V lost 1 base to trimming and J lost 8 bases, with 12 bases between them. The CDR3 nucleotides are TGTGCCAGCAGCTTGTTCGGGGGAGTGGAAAAACTGTTTTTT. Translated: CASSLFGGVEKLFF.

The CDR3 region has the DNA TGTGCCAGCGGTAGGACAGGGGGAACCTACAATGAGCAGTTCTTC. This translates into CASGRTGGTYNEQFF. The rearrangement joins TRBV2 to TRBJ2-1, with 10 bases that match TRBD1. V shed 8 bases and J 2 bases; nucleotides not matched to a gene: 6. CDR3 length: 15 residues. From germline, CDR1 is SNHLY and CDR2 FYNNEI.

This chain links TRBV6-2 or TRBV6-3 with TRBJ2-7; D is perhaps TRBD1 (5 bases). The CDR3 has 14 amino acids. Germline loops: CDR1 MNHEY, CDR2 SVGEGT. V was trimmed by 6 bases and J by 5 bases, leaving 17 bases between them. CDR3 in amino acids: CASSPNRIPDEQYF. The CDR3 region has the DNA TGTGCCAGCAGCCCCAACAGGATCCCGGACGAGCAGTACTTC.

The chain links TRBV5-1 to TRBJ2-2, with 9 nucleotides matching TRBD1. From germline, CDR1 is SGHRS and CDR2 YFSETQ. V gave up 5 bases and J gave up 5 bases; unmatched junction bases: 7. The CDR3 contains 15 residues. Here the CDR3 reads CASRSGTGRTGELFF. CDR3 DNA sequence: TGCGCCAGCAGGTCCGGGACAGGGAGGACCGGGGAGCTGTTTTTT. Full variable domain (outside the CDR3, taken from reference TRBV5-1 and TRBJ2-2): KAGVTQTPRYLIKTRGQQVTLSCSPISGHRSVSWYQQTPGQGLQFLFEYFSETQRNKGNFPGRFSGRQFSNSRSEMNVSTLELGDSALYLCASRSGTGRTGELFFGEGSRLTVL.

The chain employs TRBV24-1 and TRBJ2-7, with D maybe TRBD2 (6 bases). The CDR3 totals 15 residues. V lost 9 bases, J lost 1 base, and 18 bases lay in between. CDR1 and CDR2 from the germline V gene are KGHDR and SFDVKD. The CDR3 DNA sequence: TGTGCCACCCACTGGCGGGAACCAGGGTCCTACGAGCAGTACTTC. Its translation is CATHWREPGSYEQYF.

J is TRBJ1-1 and V is TRBV20-1; a weak D match, TRBD1 (5 bases). Germline lookup yields CDR1 DFQATT and CDR2 SNEGSKA (reference sequence). V lost 3 bases to trimming and J lost 4 bases, with 9 bases between them. This CDR3 comprises 12 residues. CDR3 loop: CSASWRGTEAFF. The DNA for the CDR3 is TGCAGTGCTAGTTGGAGGGGCACTGAAGCTTTCTTT.

V usage is TRBV2 and J usage is TRBJ1-5; 7 positions match TRBD1. CDR3 length equals 14 residues. Germline V gene lookup returns CDR1 SNHLY and CDR2 FYNNEI. The V and J ends lost 6 bases and 6 bases, in that order; junction bases with no gene match: 8. CDR3 amino acids: CASSRTGAVQPQHF. In DNA, the CDR3 is TGTGCCAGCAGCCGGACAGGAGCGGTTCAGCCCCAGCATTTT.